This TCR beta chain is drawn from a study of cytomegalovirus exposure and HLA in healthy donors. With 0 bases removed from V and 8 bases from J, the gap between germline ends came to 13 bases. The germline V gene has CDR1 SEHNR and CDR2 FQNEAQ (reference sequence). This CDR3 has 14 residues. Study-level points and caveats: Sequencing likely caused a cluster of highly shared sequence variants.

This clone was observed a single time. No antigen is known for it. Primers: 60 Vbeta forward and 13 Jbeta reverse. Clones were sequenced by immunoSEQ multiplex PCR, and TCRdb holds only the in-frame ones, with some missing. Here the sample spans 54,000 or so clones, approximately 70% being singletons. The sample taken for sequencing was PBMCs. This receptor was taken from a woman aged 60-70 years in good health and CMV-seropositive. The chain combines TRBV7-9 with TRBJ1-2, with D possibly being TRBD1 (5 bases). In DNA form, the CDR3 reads TGTGCCAGCAGCTTAGCTCCCACCGGGGGGGGCTACACCTTC. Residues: CASSLAPTGGGYTF.